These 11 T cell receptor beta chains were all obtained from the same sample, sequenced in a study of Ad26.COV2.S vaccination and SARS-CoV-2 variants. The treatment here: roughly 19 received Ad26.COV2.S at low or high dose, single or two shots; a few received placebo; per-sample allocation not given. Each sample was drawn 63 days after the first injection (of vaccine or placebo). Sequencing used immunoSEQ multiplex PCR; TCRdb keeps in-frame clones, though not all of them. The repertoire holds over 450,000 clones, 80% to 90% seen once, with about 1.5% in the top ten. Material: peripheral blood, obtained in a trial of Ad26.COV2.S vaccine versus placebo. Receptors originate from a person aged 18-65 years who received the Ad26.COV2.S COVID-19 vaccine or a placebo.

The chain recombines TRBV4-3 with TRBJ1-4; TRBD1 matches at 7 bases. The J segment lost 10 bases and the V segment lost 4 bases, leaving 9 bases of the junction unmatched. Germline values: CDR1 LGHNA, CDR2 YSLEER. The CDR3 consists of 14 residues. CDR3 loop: CASSPRDSSGKLFF. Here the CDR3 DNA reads TGCGCCAGCAGCCCGCGGGACAGTAGCGGAAAACTGTTTTTT.

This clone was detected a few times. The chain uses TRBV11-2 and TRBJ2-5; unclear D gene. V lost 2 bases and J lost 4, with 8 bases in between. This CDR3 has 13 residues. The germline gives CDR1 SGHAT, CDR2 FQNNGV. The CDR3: CASSLPSLETQYF. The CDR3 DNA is TGTGCCAGCAGCTTACCCAGCCTAGAGACCCAGTACTTC.

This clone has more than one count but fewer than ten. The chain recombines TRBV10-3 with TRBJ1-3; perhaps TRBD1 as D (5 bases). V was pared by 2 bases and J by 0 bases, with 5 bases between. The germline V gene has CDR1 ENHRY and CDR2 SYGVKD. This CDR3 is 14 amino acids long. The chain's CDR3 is CAISEGHSGNTIYF. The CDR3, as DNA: TGTGCCATCAGTGAGGGACACTCTGGAAACACCATATATTTT.

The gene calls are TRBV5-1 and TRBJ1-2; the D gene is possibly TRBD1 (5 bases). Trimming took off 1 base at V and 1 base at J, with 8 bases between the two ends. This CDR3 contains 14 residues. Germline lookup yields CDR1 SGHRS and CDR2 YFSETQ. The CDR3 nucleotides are TGCGCCAGCAGCTTGAATCAGGGTAACTATGGCTACACCTTC. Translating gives CASSLNQGNYGYTF. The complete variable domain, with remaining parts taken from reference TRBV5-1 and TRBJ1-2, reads KAGVTQTPRYLIKTRGQQVTLSCSPISGHRSVSWYQQTPGQGLQFLFEYFSETQRNKGNFPGRFSGRQFSNSRSEMNVSTLELGDSALYLCASSLNQGNYGYTFGSGTRLTVV.

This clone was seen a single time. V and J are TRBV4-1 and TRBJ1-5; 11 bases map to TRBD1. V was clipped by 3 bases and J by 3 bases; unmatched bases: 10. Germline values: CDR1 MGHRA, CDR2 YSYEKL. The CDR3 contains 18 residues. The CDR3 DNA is TGCGCCAGCAGCCAGTACCTTGGGACAGGGGGTAACAATCAGCCCCAGCATTTT. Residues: CASSQYLGTGGNNQPQHF.

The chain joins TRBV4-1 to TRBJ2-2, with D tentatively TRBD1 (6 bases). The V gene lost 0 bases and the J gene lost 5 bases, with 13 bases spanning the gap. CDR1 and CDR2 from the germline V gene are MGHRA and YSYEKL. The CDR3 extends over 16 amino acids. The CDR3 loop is CASSQDPGARTGELFF. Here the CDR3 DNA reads TGCGCCAGCAGCCAAGATCCAGGGGCGCGAACCGGGGAGCTGTTTTTT.

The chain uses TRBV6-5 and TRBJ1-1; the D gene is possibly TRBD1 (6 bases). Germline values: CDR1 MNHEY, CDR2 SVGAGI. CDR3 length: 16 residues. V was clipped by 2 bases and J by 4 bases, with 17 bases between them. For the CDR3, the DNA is TGTGCCAGCAGTTACCCGAGGGGCCAAGGGGGCACTGAAGCTTTCTTT. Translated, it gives CASSYPRGQGGTEAFF.

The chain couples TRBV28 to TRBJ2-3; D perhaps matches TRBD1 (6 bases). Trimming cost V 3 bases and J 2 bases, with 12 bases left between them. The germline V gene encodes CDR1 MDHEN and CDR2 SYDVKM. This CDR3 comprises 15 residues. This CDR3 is CASSFNRASTDTQYF. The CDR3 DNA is TGTGCCAGCAGTTTTAACAGGGCGTCCACAGATACGCAGTATTTT.

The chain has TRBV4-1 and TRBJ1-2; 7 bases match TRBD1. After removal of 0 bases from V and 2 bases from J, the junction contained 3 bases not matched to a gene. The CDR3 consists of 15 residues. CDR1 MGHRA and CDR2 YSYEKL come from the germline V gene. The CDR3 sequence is CASSQDEGANYGYTF. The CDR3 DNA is TGCGCCAGCAGCCAAGATGAGGGGGCGAACTATGGCTACACCTTC.

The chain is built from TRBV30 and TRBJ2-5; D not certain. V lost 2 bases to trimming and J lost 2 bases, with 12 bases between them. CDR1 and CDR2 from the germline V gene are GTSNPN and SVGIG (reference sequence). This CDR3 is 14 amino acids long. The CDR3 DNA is TGTGCCTGGAGTCCCGCGGCCCAGCAAGAGACCCAGTACTTC. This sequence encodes CAWSPAAQQETQYF.

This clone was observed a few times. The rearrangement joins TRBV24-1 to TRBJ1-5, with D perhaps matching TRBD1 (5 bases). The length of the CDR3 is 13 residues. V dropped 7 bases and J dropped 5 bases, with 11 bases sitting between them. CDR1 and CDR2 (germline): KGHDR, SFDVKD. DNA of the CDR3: TGTGCCACCAGAGGGGCTGGAGATCAGCCCCAGCATTTT. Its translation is CATRGAGDQPQHF.